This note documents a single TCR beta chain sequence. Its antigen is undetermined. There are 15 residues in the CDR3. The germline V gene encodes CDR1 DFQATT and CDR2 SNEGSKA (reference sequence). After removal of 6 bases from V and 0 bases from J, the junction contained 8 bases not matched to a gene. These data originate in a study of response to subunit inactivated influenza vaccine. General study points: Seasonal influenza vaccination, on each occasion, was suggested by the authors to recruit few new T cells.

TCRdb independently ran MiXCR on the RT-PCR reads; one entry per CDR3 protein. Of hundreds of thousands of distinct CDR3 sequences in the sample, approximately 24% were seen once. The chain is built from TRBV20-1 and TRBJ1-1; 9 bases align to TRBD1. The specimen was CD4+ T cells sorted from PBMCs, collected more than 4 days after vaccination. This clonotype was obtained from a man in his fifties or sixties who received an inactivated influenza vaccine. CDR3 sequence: CSATGQGSMNTEAFF. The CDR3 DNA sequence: TGCAGTGCGACCGGACAGGGGTCCATGAACACTGAAGCTTTCTTT.